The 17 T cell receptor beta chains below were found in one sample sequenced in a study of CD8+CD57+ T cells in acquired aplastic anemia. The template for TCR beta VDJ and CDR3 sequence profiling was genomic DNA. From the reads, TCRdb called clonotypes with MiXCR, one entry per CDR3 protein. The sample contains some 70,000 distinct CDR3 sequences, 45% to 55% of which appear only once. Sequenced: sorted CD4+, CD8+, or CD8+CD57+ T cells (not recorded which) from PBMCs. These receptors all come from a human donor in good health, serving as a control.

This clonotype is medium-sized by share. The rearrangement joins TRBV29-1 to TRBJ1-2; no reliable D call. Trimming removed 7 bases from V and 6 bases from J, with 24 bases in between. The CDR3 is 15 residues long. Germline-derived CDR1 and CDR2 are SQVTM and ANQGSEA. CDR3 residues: CSASTSDEYPNGYTF. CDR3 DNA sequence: TGCAGCGCCTCGACCTCTGATGAGTACCCAAATGGCTACACCTTC.

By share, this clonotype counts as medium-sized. In DNA, the CDR3 is TGTGCCAGCAAGATGGACAGCTATGGCTACACCTTC. It codes for CASKMDSYGYTF. This chain uses TRBV7-9 with TRBJ1-2, with TRBD1 as a possible D gene (6 bases). With 7 bases removed from V and 4 bases from J, the gap between germline ends came to 10 bases. CDR1 SEHNR and CDR2 FQNEAQ come from the germline V gene (reference sequence). This CDR3 contains 12 residues. The entire variable domain, with the rest obtained from reference TRBV7-9 and TRBJ1-2, is as follows: DTGVSQNPRHKITKRGQNVTFRCDPISEHNRLYWYRQTLGQGPEFLTYFQNEAQLEKSRLLSDRFSAERPKGSFSTLEIQRTEQGDSAMYLCASKMDSYGYTFGSGTRLTVV.

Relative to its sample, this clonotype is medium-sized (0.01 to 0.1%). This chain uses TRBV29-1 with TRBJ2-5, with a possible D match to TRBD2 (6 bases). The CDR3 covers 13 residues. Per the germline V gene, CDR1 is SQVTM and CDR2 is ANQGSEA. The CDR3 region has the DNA TGCAGTTTTGAGGGACTTCTTCAAGAGACCCAGTACTTC. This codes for CSFEGLLQETQYF.

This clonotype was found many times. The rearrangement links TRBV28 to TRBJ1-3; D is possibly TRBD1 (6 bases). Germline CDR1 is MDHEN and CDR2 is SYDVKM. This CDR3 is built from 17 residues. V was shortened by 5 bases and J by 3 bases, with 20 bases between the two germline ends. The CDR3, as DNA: TGTGCCAGCAGTGTACGTCCGGGACATTCTATTGGAAACACCATATATTTT. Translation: CASSVRPGHSIGNTIYF.

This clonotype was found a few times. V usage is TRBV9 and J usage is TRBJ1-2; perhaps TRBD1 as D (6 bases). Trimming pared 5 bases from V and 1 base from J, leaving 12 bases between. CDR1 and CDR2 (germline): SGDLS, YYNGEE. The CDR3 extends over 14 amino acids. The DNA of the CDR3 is TGTGCCAGCAGGGGAGCGGACAGTAACTATGGCTACACCTTC. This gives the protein CASRGADSNYGYTF.

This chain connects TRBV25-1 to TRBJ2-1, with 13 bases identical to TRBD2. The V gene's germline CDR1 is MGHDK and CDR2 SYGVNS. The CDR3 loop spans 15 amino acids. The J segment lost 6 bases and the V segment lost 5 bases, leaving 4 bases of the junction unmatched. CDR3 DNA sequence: TGTGCCAGCAGTATACTAGCGGGGGGGCCCAATGAGCAGTTCTTC. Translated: CASSILAGGPNEQFF.

The CDR3 nucleotides are TGTGCCATCAGTGACGAAGGTAGGGGGCCCTACGAGCAGTACTTC. Translated, it gives CAISDEGRGPYEQYF. The chain carries TRBV10-3 and TRBJ2-7; 7 positions agree with TRBD1. With V trimmed by 3 bases and J by 2 bases, 7 bases remained unmatched. Germline V gene sequence: CDR1 ENHRY, CDR2 SYGVKD. The CDR3 consists of 15 residues.

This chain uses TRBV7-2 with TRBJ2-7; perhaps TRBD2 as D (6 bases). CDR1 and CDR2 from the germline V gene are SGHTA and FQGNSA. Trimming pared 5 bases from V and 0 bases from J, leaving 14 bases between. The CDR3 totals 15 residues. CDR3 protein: CASSNSGLSSYEQYF. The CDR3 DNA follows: TGTGCCAGCAGCAATAGCGGCTTAAGCTCCTACGAGCAGTACTTC.

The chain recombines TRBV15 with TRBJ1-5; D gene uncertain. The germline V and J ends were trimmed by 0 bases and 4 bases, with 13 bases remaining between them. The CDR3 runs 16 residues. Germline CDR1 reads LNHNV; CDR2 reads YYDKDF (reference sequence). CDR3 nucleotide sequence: TGTGCCACCAGCAGAGATAGAGTGGGGATTAATCAGCCCCAGCATTTT. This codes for CATSRDRVGINQPQHF.

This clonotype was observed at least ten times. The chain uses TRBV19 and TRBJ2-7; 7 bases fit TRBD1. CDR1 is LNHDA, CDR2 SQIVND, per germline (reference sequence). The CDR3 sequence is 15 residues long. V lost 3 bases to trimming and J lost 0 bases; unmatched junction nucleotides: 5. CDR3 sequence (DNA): TGTGCCAGTAGTATGTCGGGACAGACCTCCTACGAGCAGTACTTC. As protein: CASSMSGQTSYEQYF. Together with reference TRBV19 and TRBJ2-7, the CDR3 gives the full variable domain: DGGITQSPKYLFRKEGQNVTLSCEQNLNHDAMYWYRQDPGQGLRLIYYSQIVNDFQKGDIAEGYSVSREKKESFPLTVTSAQKNPTAFYLCASSMSGQTSYEQYFGPGTRLTVT.

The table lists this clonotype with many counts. The CDR3 spells CASKIGTGGYGYTF. The CDR3 DNA is TGTGCCAGCAAAATAGGGACAGGGGGCTATGGCTACACCTTC. This chain joins TRBV27 and TRBJ1-2, with 11 bases that match TRBD1. The CDR3 extends over 14 amino acids. CDR1 MNHEY and CDR2 SMNVEV come from the germline V gene (reference sequence). J lost 4 bases, V lost 7 bases, and 5 bases had no gene match.

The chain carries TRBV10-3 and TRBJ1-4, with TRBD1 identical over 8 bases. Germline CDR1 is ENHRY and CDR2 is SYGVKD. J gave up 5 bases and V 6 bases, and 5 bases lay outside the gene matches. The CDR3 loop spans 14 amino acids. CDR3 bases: TGTGCCATCAGAAAGGACAGGGAGAATGAAAAACTGTTTTTT. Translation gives CAIRKDRENEKLFF.

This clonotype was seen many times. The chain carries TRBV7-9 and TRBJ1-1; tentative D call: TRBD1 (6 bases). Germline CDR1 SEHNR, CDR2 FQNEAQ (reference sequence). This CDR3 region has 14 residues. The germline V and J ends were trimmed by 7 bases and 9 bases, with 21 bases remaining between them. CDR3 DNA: TGTGCCAGCACCACCCAACCCCCGGACAGAAAAGCTTTCTTT. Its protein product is CASTTQPPDRKAFF.

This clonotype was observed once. CDR3 DNA: TGTGCCACGGACAGGGACAATCAGCCCCAGCATTTT. The encoded protein is CATDRDNQPQHF. This chain links TRBV24-1 with TRBJ1-5; 8 positions agree with TRBD1. The CDR3 has 12 residues. The V gene end was trimmed by 10 bases and the J gene end by 3 bases; junction bases not matched to a gene: 1. Germline CDR1 is KGHDR and CDR2 is SFDVKD.

The CDR3 sequence: CAREALLLAGGRETQYF. The CDR3 bases are TGTGCCAGAGAGGCCTTACTACTAGCGGGGGGCAGGGAGACCCAGTACTTC. The chain joins TRBV25-1 to TRBJ2-5; 12 bases align to TRBD2. Looked up from germline, CDR1 is MGHDK and CDR2 is SYGVNS. Trimming cost V 9 bases and J 5 bases; bases outside gene matches: 16. The length of the CDR3 is 17 residues.

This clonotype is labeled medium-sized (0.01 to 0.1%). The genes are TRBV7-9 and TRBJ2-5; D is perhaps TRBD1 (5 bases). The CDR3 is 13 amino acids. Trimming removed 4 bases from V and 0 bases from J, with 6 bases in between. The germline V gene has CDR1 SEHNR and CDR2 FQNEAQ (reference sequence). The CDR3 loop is CASSSGYQETQYF. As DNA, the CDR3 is TGTGCCAGCAGCTCAGGGTACCAAGAGACCCAGTACTTC.

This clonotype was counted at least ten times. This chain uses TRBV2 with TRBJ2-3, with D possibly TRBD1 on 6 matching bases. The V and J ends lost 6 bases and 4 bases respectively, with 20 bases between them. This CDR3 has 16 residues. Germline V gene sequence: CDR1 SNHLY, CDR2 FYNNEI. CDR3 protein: CASSSRDTPLPDTQYF. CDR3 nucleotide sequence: TGTGCCAGCAGCAGCCGGGACACCCCCTTACCAGATACGCAGTATTTT.